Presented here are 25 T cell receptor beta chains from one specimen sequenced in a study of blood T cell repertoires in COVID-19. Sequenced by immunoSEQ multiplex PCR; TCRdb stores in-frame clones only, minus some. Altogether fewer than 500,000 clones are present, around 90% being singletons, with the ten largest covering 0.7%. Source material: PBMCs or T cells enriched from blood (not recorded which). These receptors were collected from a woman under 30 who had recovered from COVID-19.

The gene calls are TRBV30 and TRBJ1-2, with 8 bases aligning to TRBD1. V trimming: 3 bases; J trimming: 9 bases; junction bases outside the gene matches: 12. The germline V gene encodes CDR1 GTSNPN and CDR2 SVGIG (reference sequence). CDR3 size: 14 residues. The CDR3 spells CAWREIRTGISYTF. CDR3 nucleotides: TGTGCCTGGAGAGAAATTCGGACAGGGATCAGCTACACCTTC.

The CDR3 loop reads CASSQGGTRQSQYF. CDR3 nucleotides: TGTGCCAGCAGCCAAGGCGGAACTCGTCAGTCGCAGTACTTC. The rearrangement uses TRBV3-1 (or the pseudogene TRBV3-2) and TRBJ2-7; D unresolved. V was shortened by 1 base and J by 9 bases, with 16 bases between the two germline ends. CDR1 and CDR2 (germline): LGHDT, YNNKEL (reference sequence). The CDR3 runs to 14 residues.

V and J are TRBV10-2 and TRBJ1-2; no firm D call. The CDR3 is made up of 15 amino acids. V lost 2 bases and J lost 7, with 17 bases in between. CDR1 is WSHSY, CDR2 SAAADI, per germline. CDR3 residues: CASSETRADTSGYTF. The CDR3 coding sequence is TGCGCCAGCAGTGAGACTAGGGCCGACACAAGTGGCTACACCTTC.

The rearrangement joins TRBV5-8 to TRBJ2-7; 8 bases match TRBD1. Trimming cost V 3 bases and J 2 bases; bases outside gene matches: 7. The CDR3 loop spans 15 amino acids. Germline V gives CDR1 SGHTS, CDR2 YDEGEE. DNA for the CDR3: TGTGCCAGCAGCTCCGCAACGACAGGGGCCTACGAGCAGTACTTC. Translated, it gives CASSSATTGAYEQYF.

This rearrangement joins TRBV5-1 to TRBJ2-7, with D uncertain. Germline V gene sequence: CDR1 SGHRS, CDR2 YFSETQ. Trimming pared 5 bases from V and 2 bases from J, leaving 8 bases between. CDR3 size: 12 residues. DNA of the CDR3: TGCGCCAGCAGAGAAGAGACCTACGAGCAGTACTTC. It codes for CASREETYEQYF.

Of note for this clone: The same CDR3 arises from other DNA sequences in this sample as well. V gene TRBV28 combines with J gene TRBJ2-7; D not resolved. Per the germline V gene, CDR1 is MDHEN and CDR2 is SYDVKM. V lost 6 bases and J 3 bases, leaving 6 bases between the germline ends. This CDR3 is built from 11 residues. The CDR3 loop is CASSLRYEQYF. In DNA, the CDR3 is TGTGCCAGCAGCCTCCGCTACGAGCAGTACTTC.

The CDR3 here is CAWTRAGVSYEQYF. CDR3 bases: TGTGCCTGGACCCGCGCGGGGGTGTCCTACGAGCAGTACTTC. The gene calls are TRBV30 and TRBJ2-7; 7 bases agree with TRBD2. Unmatched junction bases numbered 7, after V lost 4 bases and J lost 1 base. Looked up from germline, CDR1 is GTSNPN and CDR2 is SVGIG (reference sequence). This CDR3 is 14 amino acids long.

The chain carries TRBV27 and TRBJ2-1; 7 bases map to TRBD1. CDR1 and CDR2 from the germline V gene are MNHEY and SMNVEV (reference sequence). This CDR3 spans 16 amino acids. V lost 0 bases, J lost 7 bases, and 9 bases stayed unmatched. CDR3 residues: CASSLSTGMVVNEQFF. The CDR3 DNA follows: TGTGCCAGCAGTTTATCGACAGGGATGGTCGTTAATGAGCAGTTCTTC.

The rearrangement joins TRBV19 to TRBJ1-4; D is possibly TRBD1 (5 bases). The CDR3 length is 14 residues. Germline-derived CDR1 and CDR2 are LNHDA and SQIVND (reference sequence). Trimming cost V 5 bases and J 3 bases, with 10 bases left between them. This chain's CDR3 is CASSGAAPNEKLFF. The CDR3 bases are TGTGCCAGTAGTGGGGCGGCCCCTAATGAAAAACTGTTTTTT.

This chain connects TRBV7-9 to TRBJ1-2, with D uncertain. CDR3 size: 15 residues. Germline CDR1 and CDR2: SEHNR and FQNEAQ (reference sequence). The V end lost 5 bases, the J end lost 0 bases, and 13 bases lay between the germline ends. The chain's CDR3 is CASSPSFDANYGYTF. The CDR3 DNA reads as TGTGCCAGCAGCCCTAGCTTTGACGCTAACTATGGCTACACCTTC. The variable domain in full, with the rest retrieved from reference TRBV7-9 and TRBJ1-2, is DTGVSQNPRHKITKRGQNVTFRCDPISEHNRLYWYRQTLGQGPEFLTYFQNEAQLEKSRLLSDRFSAERPKGSFSTLEIQRTEQGDSAMYLCASSPSFDANYGYTFGSGTRLTVV.

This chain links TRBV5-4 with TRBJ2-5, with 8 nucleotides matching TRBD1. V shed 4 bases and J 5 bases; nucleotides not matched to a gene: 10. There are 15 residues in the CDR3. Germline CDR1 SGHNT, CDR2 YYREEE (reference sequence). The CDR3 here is CASSDRTGPRETQYF. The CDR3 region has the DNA TGTGCCAGCAGCGACCGGACAGGGCCAAGGGAGACCCAGTACTTC.

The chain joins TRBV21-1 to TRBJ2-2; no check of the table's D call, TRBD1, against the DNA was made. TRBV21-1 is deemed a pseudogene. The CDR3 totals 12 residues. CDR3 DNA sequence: TGTCCCACAGGCCCCTGCCCCGGGGAGCTGTTTTTT. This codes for CPTGPCPGELFF.

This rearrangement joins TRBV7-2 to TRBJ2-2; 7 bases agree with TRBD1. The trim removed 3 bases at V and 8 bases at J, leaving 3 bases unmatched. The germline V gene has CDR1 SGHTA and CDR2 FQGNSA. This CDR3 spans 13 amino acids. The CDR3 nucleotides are TGTGCCAGCAGCTTGGGGACAGCAGGGGAGCTGTTTTTT. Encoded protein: CASSLGTAGELFF.

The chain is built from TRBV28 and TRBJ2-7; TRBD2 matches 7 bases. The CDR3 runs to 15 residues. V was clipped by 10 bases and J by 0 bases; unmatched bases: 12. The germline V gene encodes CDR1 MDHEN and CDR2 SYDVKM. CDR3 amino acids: CATLSRGGDSYEQYF. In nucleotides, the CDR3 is TGTGCCACCCTATCTCGCGGGGGAGACTCCTACGAGCAGTACTTC. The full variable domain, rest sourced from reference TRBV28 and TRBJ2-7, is DVKVTQSSRYLVKRTGEKVFLECVQDMDHENMFWYRQDPGLGLRLIYFSYDVKMKEKGDIPEGYSVSREKKERFSLILESASTNQTSMYLCATLSRGGDSYEQYFGPGTRLTVT.

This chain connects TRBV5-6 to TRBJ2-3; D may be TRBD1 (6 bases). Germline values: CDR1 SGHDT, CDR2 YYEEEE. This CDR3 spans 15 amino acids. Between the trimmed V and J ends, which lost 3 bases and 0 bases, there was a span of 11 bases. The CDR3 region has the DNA TGTGCCAGCAGCTCGGACAGTGCTAGCACAGATACGCAGTATTTT. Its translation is CASSSDSASTDTQYF.

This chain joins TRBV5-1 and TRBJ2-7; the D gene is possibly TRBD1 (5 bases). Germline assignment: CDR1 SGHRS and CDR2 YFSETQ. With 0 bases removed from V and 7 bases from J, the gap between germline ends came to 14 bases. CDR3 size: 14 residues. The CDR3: CASSLAPGIREQYF. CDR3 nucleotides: TGCGCCAGCAGCTTGGCCCCAGGGATTAGGGAGCAGTACTTC.

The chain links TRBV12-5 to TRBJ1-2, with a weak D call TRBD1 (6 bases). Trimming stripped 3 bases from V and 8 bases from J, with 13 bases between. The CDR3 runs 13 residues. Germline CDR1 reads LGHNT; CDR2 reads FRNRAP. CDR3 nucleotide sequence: TGTGCTAGTGGTTTACGGGGGGCGGAGGGCTACACCTTC. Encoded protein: CASGLRGAEGYTF.

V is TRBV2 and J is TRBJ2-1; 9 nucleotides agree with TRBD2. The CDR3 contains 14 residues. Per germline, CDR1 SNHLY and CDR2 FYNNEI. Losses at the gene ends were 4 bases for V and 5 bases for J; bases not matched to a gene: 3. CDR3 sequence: CASSVSSGDNEQFF. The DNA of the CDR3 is TGTGCCAGCAGTGTTTCTAGCGGGGACAATGAGCAGTTCTTC. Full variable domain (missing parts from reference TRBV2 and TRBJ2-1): EPEVTQTPSHQVTQMGQEVILRCVPISNHLYFYWYRQILGQKVEFLVSFYNNEISEKSEIFDDQFSVERPDGSNFTLKIRSTKLEDSAMYFCASSVSSGDNEQFFGPGTRLTVL.

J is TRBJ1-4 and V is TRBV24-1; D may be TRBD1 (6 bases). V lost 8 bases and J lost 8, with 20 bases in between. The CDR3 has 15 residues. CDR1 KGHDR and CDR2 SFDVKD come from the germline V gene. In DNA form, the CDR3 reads TGTGCCACCATGCCTAGCGGGGAAGGACAGGAAAAACTGTTTTTT. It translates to CATMPSGEGQEKLFF.

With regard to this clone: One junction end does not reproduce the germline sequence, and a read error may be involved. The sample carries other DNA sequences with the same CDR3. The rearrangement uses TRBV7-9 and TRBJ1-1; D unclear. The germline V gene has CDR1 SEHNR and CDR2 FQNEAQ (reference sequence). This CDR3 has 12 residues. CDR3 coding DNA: TGTGCCAGCAGCCTAGCGTCTCCTGAAGCTTTCTTT. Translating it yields CASSLASPEAFF.

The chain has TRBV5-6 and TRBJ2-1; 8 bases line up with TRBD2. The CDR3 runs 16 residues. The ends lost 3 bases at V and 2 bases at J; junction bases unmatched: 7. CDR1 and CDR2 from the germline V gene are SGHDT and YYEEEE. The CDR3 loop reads CASSWERGLAYNEQFF. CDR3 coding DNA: TGTGCCAGCAGCTGGGAGCGGGGGCTGGCCTACAATGAGCAGTTCTTC.

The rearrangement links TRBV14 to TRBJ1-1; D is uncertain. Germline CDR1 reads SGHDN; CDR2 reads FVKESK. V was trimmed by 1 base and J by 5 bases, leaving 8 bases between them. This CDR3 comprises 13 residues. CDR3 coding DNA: TGTGCCAGCAGCCAAGGGGCGAAGACTGAAGCTTTCTTT. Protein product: CASSQGAKTEAFF.

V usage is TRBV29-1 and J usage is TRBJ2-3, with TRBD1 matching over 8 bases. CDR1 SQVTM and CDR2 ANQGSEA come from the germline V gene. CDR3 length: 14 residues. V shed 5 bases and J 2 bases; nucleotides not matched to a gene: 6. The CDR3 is CSVYRGYDTDTQYF. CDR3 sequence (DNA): TGCAGCGTTTACAGGGGGTATGACACAGATACGCAGTATTTT.

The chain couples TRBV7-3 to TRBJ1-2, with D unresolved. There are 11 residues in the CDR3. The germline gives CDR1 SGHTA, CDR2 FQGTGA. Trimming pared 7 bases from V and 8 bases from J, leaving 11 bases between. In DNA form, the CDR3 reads TGTGCCAGCAACGTTAGCATAGGCTACACCTTC. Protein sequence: CASNVSIGYTF.

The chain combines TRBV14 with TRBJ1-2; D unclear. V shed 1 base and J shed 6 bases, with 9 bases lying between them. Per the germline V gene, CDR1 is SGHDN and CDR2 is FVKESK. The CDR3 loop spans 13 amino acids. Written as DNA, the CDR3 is TGTGCCAGCAGCCAAGGCAGGATCGATGGCTACACCTTC. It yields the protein CASSQGRIDGYTF.